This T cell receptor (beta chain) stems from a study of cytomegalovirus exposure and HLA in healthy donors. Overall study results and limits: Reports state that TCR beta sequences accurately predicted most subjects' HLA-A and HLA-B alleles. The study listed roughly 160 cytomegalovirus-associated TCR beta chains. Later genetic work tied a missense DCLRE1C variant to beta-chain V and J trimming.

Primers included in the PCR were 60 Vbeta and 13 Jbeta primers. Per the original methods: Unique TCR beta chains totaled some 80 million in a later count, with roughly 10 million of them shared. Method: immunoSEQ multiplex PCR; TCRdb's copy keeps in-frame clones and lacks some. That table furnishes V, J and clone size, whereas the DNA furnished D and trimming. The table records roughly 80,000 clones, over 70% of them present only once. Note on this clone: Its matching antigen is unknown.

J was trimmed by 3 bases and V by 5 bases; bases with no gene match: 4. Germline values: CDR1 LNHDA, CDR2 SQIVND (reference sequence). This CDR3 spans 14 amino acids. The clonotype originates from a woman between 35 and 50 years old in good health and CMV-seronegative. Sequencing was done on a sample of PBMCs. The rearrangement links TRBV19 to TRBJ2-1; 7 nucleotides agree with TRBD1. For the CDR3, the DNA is TGTGCCAGTAGTGGGTGGGACAGCTACAATGAGCAGTTCTTC. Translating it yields CASSGWDSYNEQFF.